This is a list of T cell receptor beta chains from one sample in a study of blood T cell repertoires in COVID-19. Profiled with immunoSEQ multiplex PCR; TCRdb holds only in-frame clones, not every one. Of some 78,000 clones detected, roughly 90% appear once; the ten largest clones hold roughly 4.5%. Material for sequencing was peripheral blood. The receptors stem from a woman over 75 with active or convalescent COVID-19. Each CDR3 is given with its conserved first and last residue. The order of the fields is clone size, CDR3 length, D gene, V gene, J gene, CDR3 protein, CDR3 DNA. The D gene is left open where the match is weak. Clone size is shown for a subset of rows, as once, few, many or a class of expanded clone.

>once|14|TRBD1|TRBV5-4|TRBJ1-1
CASRSGQIDTEAFF
TGTGCCAGCAGATCGGGACAGATCGACACTGAAGCTTTCTTT
>NA|15|NA|TRBV12-5|TRBJ2-3
CASGSSGGGTDTQYF
TGTGCTAGTGGTTCTAGCGGAGGGGGGACAGATACGCAGTATTTT
>few|17|NA|TRBV5-4|TRBJ2-3
CASSPGGSGRNTDTQYF
TGTGCCAGCAGTCCTGGTGGGTCAGGCCGGAATACGGATACGCAGTATTTT
>NA|14|NA|TRBV5-8|TRBJ2-5
CASSHQTYQETQYF
TGTGCCAGCAGCCACCAGACATACCAAGAGACCCAGTACTTC
>NA|17|TRBD2|TRBV7-2|TRBJ2-2
CASSSSLAGGLAGELFF
TGTGCCAGCAGCTCATCACTAGCGGGAGGTTTAGCCGGGGAGCTGTTTTTT
>NA|17|TRBD1|TRBV24-1|TRBJ2-2
CATGSGTGGVGTGELFF
TGTGCCACCGGAAGCGGGACAGGGGGCGTCGGAACCGGGGAGCTGTTTTTT
>NA|15|TRBD1|TRBV5-1|TRBJ2-1
CASSLEGQSYNEQFF
TGCGCCAGCAGCTTGGAGGGACAGTCCTACAATGAGCAGTTCTTC
>NA|13|NA|TRBV2|TRBJ1-6
CASNGLREVPLHF
TGTGCCAGCAACGGACTTCGTGAGGTACCCCTCCACTTT
>NA|15|TRBD2|TRBV20-1|TRBJ2-5
CSASRQGLAGGTQYF
TGCAGTGCTAGTAGACAGGGACTAGCGGGAGGAACCCAGTACTTC
>NA|16|TRBD2|TRBV2|TRBJ2-5
CASSAWGRGGQETQYF
TGTGCCAGCAGTGCATGGGGACGGGGGGGTCAAGAGACCCAGTACTTC
>once|14|NA|TRBV25-1|TRBJ2-5
CASSGQADRETQYF
TGTGCCAGCAGTGGCCAAGCTGACAGAGAGACCCAGTACTTC
>NA|14|NA|TRBV6-5|TRBJ2-4
CASSPWGERDIQYF
TGTGCCAGCAGCCCCTGGGGGGAGAGGGACATTCAGTACTTC
>NA|13|NA|TRBV5-1|TRBJ2-7
CASSPGSSYEQYF
TGCGCCAGCAGCCCGGGAAGCTCCTACGAGCAGTACTTC
>NA|16|TRBD1|TRBV6-2/TRBV6-3|TRBJ2-2
CASSKDRFPNTGELFF
TGTGCCAGCAGTAAGGACAGGTTCCCTAACACCGGGGAGCTGTTTTTT
>once|15|TRBD2|TRBV11-2|TRBJ2-2
CASSFRAGVTGELFF
TGTGCCAGCAGCTTTAGAGCGGGAGTAACCGGGGAGCTGTTTTTT
>NA|13|NA|TRBV10-2|TRBJ2-2
CASSGLQGGELFF
TGCGCCAGCAGTGGACTACAGGGCGGGGAGCTGTTTTTT
>NA|17|TRBD2|TRBV5-6|TRBJ2-1
CASSFGGVAGGLDEQFF
TGTGCCAGCAGCTTTGGAGGCGTAGCGGGAGGGTTGGATGAGCAGTTCTTC
>NA|13|TRBD1|TRBV10-3|TRBJ2-1
CATQGDSYNEQFF
TGTGCCACCCAGGGGGACTCCTACAATGAGCAGTTCTTC
>NA|16|TRBD2|TRBV5-1|TRBJ2-7
CASSGSLAGGSGEQYF
TGCGCCAGCAGCGGATCACTAGCGGGAGGTTCGGGCGAGCAGTACTTC
>NA|15|NA|TRBV29-1|TRBJ1-1
CSIQSQFRGGTEAFF
TGCAGCATCCAATCGCAATTTCGGGGGGGCACTGAAGCTTTCTTT
>NA|15|TRBD2|TRBV2|TRBJ2-1
CASSERDYTYNEQFF
TGTGCCAGCAGTGAACGGGACTATACTTACAATGAGCAGTTCTTC